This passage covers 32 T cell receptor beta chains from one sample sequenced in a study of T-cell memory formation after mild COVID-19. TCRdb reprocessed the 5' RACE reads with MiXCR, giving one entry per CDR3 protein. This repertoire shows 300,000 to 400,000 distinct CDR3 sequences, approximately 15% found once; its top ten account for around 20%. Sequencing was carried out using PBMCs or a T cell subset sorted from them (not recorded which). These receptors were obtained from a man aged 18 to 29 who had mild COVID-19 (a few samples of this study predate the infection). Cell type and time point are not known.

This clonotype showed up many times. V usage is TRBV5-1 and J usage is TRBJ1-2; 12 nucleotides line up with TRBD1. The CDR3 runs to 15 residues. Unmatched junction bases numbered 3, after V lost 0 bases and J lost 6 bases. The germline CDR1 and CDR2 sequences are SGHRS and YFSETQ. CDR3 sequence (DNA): TGCGCCAGCAGCTTGGGGGACAGGGGGCCGGATGGCTACACCTTC. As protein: CASSLGDRGPDGYTF.

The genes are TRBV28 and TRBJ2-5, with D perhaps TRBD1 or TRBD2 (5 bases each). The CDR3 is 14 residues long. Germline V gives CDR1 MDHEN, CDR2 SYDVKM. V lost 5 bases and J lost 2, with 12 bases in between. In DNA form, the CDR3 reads TGTGCCAGCAGTATGATTTGGGGGCAAGAGACCCAGTACTTC. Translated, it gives CASSMIWGQETQYF.

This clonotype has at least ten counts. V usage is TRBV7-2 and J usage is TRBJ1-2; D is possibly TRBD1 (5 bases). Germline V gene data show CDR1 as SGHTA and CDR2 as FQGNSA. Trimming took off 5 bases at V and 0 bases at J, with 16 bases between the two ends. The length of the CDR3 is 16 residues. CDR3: CASSPPWGSTNYGYTF. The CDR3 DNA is TGTGCCAGCAGCCCCCCTTGGGGCTCGACTAACTATGGCTACACCTTC.

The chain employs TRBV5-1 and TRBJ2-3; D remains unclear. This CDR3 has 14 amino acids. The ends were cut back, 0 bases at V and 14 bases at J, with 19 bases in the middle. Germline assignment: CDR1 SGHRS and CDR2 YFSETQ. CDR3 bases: TGCGCCAGCAGCTTGGGTGTCGGTTCCAACTCCCCGTATTTT. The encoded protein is CASSLGVGSNSPYF.

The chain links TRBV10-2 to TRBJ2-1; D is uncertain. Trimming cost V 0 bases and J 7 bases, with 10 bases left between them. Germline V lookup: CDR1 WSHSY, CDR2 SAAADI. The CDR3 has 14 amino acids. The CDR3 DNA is TGCGCCAGCAGTGAGTCTGTCAGGCGGAATGAGCAGTTCTTC. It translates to CASSESVRRNEQFF.

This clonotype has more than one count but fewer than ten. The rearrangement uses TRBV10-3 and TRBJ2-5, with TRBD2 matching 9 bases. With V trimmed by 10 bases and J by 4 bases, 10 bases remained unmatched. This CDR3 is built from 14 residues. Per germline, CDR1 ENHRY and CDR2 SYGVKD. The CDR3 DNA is TGTGCCACCCAATTAGCGGGGGCGACAGAGACCCAGTACTTC. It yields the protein CATQLAGATETQYF.

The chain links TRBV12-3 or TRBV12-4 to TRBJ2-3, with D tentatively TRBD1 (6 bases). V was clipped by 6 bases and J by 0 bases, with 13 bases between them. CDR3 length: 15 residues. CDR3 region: CASSPDSFSTDTQYF. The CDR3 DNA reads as TGTGCCAGCAGCCCGGACAGTTTTAGCACAGATACGCAGTATTTT.

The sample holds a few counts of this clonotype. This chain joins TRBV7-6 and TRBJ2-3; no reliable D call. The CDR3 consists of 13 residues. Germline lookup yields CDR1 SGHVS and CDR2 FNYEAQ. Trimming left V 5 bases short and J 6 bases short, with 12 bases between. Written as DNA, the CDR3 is TGTGCCAGCAGCCCGGCGTTGGTGGATACGCAGTATTTT. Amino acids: CASSPALVDTQYF.

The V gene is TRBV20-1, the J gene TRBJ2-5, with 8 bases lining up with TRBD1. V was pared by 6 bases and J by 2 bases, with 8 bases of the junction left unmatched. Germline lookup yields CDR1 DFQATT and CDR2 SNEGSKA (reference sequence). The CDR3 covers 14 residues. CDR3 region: CSARGWDRQETQYF. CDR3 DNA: TGCAGTGCCCGCGGATGGGACAGGCAAGAGACCCAGTACTTC.

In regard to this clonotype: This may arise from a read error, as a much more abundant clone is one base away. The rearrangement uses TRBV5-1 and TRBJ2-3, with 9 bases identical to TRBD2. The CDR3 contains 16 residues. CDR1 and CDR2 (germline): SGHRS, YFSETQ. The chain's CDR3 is CASSLGLAASTDKQYF. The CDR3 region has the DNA TGCGCCAGCAGCTTGGGACTAGCGGCTAGCACAGATAAGCAGTATTTT.

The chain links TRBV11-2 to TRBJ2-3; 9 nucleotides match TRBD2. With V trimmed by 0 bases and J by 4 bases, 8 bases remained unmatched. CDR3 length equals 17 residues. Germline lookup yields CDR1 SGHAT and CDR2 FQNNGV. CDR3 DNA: TGTGCCAGCAGCTTAGATCGGGCTAGCGGGGCCCCAGATACGCAGTATTTT. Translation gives CASSLDRASGAPDTQYF.

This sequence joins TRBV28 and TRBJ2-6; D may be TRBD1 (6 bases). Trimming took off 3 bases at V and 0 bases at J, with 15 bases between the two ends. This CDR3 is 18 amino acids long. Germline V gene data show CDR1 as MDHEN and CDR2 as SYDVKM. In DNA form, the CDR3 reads TGTGCCAGCAGTTTTCCGGGGACACTCTTCTCTGGGGCCAACGTCCTGACTTTC. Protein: CASSFPGTLFSGANVLTF.

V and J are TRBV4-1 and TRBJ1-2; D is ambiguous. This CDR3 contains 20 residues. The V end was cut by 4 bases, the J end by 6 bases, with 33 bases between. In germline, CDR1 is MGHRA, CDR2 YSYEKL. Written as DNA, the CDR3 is TGCGCCAGCAGCCGATTCCCCTGGACGGGCCAGGTCATCAAGGAGGATGGCTACACCTTC. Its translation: CASSRFPWTGQVIKEDGYTF.

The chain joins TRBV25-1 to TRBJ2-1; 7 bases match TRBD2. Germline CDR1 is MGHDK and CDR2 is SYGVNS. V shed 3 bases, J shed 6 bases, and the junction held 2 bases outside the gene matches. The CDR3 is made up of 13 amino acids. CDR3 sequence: CASSEGGGNEQFF. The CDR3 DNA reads TGTGCCAGCAGTGAGGGGGGGGGCAATGAGCAGTTCTTC.

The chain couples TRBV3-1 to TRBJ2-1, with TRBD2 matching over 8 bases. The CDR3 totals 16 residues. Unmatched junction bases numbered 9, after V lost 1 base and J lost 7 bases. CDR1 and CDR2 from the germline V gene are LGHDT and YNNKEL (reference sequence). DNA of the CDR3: TGTGCCAGCAGCCAAGGCGGACTAGCCGGGAATAATGAGCAGTTCTTC. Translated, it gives CASSQGGLAGNNEQFF.

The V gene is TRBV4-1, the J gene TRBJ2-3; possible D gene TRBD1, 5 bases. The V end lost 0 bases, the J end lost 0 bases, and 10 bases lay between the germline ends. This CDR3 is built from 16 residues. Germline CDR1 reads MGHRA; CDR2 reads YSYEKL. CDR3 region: CASSQEGPPSTDTQYF. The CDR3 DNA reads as TGCGCCAGCAGCCAAGAGGGGCCTCCTAGCACAGATACGCAGTATTTT.

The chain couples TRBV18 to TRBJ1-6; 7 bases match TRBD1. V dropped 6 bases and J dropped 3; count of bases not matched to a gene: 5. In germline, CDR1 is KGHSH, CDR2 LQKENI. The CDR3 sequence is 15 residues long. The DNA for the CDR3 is TGTGCCAGCTCGCCTCAGGGGGTCTATAATTCACCCCTCCACTTT. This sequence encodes CASSPQGVYNSPLHF.

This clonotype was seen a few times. The CDR3 here is CASSRAAPETQYF. DNA for the CDR3: TGTGCCAGCAGCCGGGCAGCGCCTGAGACCCAGTACTTC. The chain recombines TRBV5-5 with TRBJ2-5; D is undetermined. This CDR3 region has 13 residues. CDR1 is SGHKS and CDR2 is YYEKEE in the germline V gene (reference sequence). Trimming stripped 4 bases from V and 5 bases from J, with 12 bases between.

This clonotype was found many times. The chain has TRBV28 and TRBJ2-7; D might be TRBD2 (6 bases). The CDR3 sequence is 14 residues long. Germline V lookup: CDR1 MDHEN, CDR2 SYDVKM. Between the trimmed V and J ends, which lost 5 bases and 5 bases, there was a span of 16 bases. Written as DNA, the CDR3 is TGTGCCAGCAGTGCTCCAGGGAGGACCCACGAGCAGTACGTC. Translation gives CASSAPGRTHEQYV.

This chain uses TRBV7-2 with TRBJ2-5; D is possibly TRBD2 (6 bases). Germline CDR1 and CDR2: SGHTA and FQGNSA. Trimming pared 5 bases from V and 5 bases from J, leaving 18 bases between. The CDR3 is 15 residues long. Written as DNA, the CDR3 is TGTGCCAGCAGCCCGGTTCGGGAGTCGCCGGAGACCCAGTACTTC. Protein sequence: CASSPVRESPETQYF.

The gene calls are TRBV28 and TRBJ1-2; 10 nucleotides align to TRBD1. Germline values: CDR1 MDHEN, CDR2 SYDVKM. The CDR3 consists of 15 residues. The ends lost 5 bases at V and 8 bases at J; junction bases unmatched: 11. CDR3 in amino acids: CASSTPGTGESGYTF. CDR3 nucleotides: TGTGCCAGCAGTACGCCTGGGACAGGGGAGTCGGGCTACACCTTC.

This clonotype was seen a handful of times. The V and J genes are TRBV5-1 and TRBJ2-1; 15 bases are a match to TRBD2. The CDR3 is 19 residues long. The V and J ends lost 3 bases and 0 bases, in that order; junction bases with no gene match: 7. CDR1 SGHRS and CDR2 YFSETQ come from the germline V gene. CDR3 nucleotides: TGCGCCAGCAGCTCTGGGACTAGCGGGGGGCTTGACTCCTACAATGAGCAGTTCTTC. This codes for CASSSGTSGGLDSYNEQFF.

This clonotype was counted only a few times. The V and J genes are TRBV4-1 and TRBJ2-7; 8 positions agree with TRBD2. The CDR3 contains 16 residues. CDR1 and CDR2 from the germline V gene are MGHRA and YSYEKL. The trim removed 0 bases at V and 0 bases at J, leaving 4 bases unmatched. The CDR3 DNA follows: TGCGCCAGCAGCCAAGAAGCGGGGGTGGTCTCCTACGAGCAGTACGTC. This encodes CASSQEAGVVSYEQYV.

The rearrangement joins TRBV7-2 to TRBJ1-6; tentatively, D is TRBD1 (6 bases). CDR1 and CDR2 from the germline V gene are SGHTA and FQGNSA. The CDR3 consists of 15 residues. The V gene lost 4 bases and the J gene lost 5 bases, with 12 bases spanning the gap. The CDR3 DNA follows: TGTGCCAGCAGCTCGGACAGCCTCAATAATTCACCCCTCCACTTT. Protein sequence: CASSSDSLNNSPLHF.

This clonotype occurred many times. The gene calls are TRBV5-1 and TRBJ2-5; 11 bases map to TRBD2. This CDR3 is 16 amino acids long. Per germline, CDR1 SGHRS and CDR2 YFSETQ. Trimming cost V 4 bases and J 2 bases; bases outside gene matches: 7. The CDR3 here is CASSPRTSGPQETQYF. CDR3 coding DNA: TGCGCCAGCAGCCCGAGGACTAGCGGGCCTCAAGAGACCCAGTACTTC.

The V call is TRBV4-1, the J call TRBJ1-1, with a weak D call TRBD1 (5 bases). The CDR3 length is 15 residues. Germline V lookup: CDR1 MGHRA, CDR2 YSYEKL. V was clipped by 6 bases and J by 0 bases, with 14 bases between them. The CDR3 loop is CASRTHGALNTEAFF. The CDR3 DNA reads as TGCGCCAGCAGGACTCACGGGGCCTTGAACACTGAAGCTTTCTTT.

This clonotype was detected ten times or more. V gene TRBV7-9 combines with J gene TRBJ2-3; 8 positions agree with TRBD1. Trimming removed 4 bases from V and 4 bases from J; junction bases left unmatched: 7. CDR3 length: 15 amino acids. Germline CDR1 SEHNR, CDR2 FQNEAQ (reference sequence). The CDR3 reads CASSWDRIAADTQYF. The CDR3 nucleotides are TGTGCCAGCAGCTGGGACAGGATAGCCGCAGATACGCAGTATTTT.

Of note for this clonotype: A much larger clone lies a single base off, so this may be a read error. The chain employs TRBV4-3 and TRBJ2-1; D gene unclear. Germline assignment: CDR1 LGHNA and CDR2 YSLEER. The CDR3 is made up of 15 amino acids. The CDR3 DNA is TGCGCCAGCAGCCAAGGCACGAGCTCCTACAATGAGCAGATCTTC. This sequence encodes CASSQGTSSYNEQIF.

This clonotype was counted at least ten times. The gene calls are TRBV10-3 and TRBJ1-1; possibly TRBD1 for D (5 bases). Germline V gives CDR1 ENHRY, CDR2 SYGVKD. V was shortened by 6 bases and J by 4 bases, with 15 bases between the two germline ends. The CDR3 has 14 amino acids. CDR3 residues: CAIRRGWGGTEAFF. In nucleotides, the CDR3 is TGTGCCATCAGGCGGGGCTGGGGAGGCACTGAAGCTTTCTTT.

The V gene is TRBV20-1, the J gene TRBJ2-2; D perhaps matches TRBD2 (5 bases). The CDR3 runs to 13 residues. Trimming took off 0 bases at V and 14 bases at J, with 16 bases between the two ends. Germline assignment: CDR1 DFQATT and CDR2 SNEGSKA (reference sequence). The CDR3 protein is CSAREPGSWTLFF. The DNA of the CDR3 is TGCAGTGCTAGAGAACCGGGGAGCTGGACCCTGTTTTTT.

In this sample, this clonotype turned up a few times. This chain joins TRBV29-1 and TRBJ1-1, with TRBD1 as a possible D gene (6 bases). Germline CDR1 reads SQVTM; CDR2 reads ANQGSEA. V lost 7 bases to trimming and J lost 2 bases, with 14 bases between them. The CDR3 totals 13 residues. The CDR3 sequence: CSALGQPNTEAFF. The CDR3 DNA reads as TGCAGCGCCCTGGGACAACCAAACACTGAAGCTTTCTTT.

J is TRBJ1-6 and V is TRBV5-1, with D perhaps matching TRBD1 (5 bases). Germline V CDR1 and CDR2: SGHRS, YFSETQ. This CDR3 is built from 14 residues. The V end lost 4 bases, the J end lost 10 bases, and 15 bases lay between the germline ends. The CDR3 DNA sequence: TGCGCCAGCAGCCCGCAGGGATCCGGCTCACCCCTCCACTTT. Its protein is CASSPQGSGSPLHF.